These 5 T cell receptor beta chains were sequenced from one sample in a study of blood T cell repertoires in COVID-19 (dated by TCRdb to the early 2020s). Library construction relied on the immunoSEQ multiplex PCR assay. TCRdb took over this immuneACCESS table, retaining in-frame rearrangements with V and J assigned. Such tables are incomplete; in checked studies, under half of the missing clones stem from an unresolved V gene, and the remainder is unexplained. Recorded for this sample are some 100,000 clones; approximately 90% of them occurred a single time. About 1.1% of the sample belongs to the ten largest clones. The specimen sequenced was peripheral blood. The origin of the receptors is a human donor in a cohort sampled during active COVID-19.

CDR3: CATTEGTGSGNTIYF. The CDR3 nucleotides are TGTGCCACCACCGAGGGTACAGGGTCTGGAAACACCATATATTTT. The chain recombines TRBV28 with TRBJ1-3; D may be TRBD1 (6 bases). Germline assignment: CDR1 MDHEN and CDR2 SYDVKM. CDR3 length equals 15 residues. V was trimmed by 10 bases and J by 1 base, leaving 17 bases between them.

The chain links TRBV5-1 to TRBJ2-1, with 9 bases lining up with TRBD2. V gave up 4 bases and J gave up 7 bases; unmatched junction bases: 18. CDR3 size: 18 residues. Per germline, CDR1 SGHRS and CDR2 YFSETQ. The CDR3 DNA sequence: TGCGCCAGCAGCCGGCTTGGGTGGGAGCGGGGGGCCGGTAATGAGCAGTTCTTC. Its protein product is CASSRLGWERGAGNEQFF. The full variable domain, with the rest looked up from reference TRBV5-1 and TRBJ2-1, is KAGVTQTPRYLIKTRGQQVTLSCSPISGHRSVSWYQQTPGQGLQFLFEYFSETQRNKGNFPGRFSGRQFSNSRSEMNVSTLELGDSALYLCASSRLGWERGAGNEQFFGPGTRLTVL.

The CDR3 sequence is CASSLGHLNYGYTF. In nucleotides, the CDR3 is TGTGCCAGCAGCCTGGGACACCTTAACTATGGCTACACCTTC. The genes are TRBV7-8 and TRBJ1-2, with D possibly matching TRBD1 (6 bases). Germline values: CDR1 SGHVS, CDR2 FQNEAQ. The V end lost 5 bases, the J end lost 1 base, and 11 bases lay between the germline ends. This CDR3 is built from 14 residues.

The CDR3: CASSRDVPYEQYF. The CDR3 region has the DNA TGTGCCAGCAGTCGAGATGTCCCATACGAGCAGTACTTC. The genes are TRBV6-5 and TRBJ2-7; D is unclear. Trimming cost V 5 bases and J 4 bases, with 12 bases left between them. Germline loops: CDR1 MNHEY, CDR2 SVGAGI. CDR3 length: 13 amino acids.

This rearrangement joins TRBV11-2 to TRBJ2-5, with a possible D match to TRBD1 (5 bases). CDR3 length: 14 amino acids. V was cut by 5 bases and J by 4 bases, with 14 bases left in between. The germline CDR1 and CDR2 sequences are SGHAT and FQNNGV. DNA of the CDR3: TGTGCCAGCAGCCCGGACACCTGGAGAGAGACCCAGTACTTC. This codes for CASSPDTWRETQYF.